This TCR beta chain derives from a study of shared clonotypes between healthy human individuals. Study observations and caveats: Clonotypes that were shared across four donors made up 4% to 6% of naive CD4 clonotypes. Generation of non-shared clonotypes was less probable than generation of clonotypes shared by all four donors.

Profiled with immunoSEQ multiplex PCR; TCRdb holds only in-frame clones, not every one. This table holds about 2 million clones, 85% to 95% found once. Germline values: CDR1 MGHRA, CDR2 YSYEKL. The CDR3 is made up of 14 amino acids. The V and J ends lost 0 bases and 3 bases respectively, with 9 bases between them. CD8 cells classed as naive were CD45RO-negative and positively selected for CCR7, excluding terminally differentiated effector memory CD45RA+ cells. Points on this clone: The antigen is not known.

Sequencing input: naive CD8+ T cells sorted from blood. The genes are TRBV4-1 and TRBJ2-7; D is unclear. The sequence was collected from a man younger than 30 in good health. Written as DNA, the CDR3 is TGCGCCAGCAGCCAAGAGGACGGCCACTACGAGCAGTACTTC. Translated, it gives CASSQEDGHYEQYF.